The TCR beta chain described here comes from a study of T cell changes during pregnancy in multiple sclerosis. The V gene's germline CDR1 is SEHNR and CDR2 FQNEAQ (reference sequence). The V end lost 1 base, the J end lost 9 bases, and 8 bases lay between the germline ends. The CDR3 runs 12 residues. This table comes from immunoSEQ multiplex PCR, and its TCRdb copy is limited to in-frame clones, with some not included. Of 40,000 or so clones listed, 90% to 95% are singletons. This clone showed up just once. The sequencing used CD8+ T cells from peripheral blood mononuclear cells, collected in the second trimester of pregnancy. The chain joins TRBV7-9 to TRBJ2-3; D is unresolved. This TCR was recovered from a female donor with multiple sclerosis, enrolled in a pregnancy study. The DNA for the CDR3 is TGTGCCAGCAGCTTAGGTGTCCTCACGCAGTATTTT. This translates into CASSLGVLTQYF.